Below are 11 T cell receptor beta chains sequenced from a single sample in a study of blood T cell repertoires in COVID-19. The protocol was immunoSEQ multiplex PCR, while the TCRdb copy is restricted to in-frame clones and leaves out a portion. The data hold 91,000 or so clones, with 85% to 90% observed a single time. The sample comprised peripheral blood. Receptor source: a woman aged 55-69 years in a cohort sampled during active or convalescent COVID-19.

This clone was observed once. The CDR3 nucleotides read TGTGCCAGCAGCGTTCTTAGCGGGGGGAACTACAATGAGCAGTTCTTC. This translates into CASSVLSGGNYNEQFF. The chain recombines TRBV7-2 with TRBJ2-1, with 10 bases fitting TRBD2. Germline V lookup: CDR1 SGHTA, CDR2 FQGNSA. CDR3 length: 16 residues. Trimming cost V 5 bases and J 3 bases; bases outside gene matches: 7.

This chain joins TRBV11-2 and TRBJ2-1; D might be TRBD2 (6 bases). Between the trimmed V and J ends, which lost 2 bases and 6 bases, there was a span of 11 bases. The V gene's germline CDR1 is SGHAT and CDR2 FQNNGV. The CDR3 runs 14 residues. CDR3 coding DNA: TGTGCCAGCAGCTTAAGCGGGCTCCTCAATGAGCAGTTCTTC. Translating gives CASSLSGLLNEQFF. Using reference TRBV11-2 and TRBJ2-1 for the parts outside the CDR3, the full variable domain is EAGVAQSPRYKIIEKRQSVAFWCNPISGHATLYWYQQILGQGPKLLIQFQNNGVVDDSQLPKDRFSAERLKGVDSTLKIQPAKLEDSAVYLCASSLSGLLNEQFFGPGTRLTVL.

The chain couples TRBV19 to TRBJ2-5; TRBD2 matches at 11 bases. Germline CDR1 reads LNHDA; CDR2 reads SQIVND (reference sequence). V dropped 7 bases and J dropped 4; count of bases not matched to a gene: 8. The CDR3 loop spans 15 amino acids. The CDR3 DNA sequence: TGTGCCAGTAAAGCTAGCGGGGGGTCAGGAGAGACCCAGTACTTC. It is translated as CASKASGGSGETQYF.

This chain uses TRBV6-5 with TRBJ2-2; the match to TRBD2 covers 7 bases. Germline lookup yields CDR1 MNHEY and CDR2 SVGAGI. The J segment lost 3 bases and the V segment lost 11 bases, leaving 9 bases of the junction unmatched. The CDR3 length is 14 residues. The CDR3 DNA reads TGTGCCTCCAAAGCGGGACCACACACCGGGGAGCTGTTTTTT. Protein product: CASKAGPHTGELFF.

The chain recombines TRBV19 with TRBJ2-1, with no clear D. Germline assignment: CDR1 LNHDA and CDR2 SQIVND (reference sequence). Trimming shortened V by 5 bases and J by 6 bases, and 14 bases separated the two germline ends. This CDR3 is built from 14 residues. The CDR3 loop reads CASSPRLESNEQFF. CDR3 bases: TGTGCCAGTAGTCCCCGACTCGAGTCCAATGAGCAGTTCTTC.

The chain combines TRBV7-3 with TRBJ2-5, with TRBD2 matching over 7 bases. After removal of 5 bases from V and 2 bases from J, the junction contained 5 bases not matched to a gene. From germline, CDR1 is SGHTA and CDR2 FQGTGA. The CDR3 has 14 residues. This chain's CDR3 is CASSRMGGQETQYF. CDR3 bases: TGTGCCAGCAGCCGCATGGGGGGGCAAGAGACCCAGTACTTC.

Here the CDR3 reads CASSPPQGALGEQYF. DNA of the CDR3: TGTGCCAGCTCACCACCCCAGGGGGCCTTGGGCGAGCAGTACTTC. This chain joins TRBV18 and TRBJ2-7; 8 bases fit TRBD1. The CDR3 runs to 15 residues. CDR1 and CDR2 from the germline V gene are KGHSH and LQKENI. J gave up 6 bases and V 0 bases, and 7 bases lay outside the gene matches.

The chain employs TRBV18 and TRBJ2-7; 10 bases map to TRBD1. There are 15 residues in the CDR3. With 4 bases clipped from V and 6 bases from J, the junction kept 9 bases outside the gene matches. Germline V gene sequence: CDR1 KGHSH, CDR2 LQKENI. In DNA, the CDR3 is TGTGCCAGCTCACTTAGGGGGACAGGGGATAGCGAGCAGTACTTC. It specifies CASSLRGTGDSEQYF.

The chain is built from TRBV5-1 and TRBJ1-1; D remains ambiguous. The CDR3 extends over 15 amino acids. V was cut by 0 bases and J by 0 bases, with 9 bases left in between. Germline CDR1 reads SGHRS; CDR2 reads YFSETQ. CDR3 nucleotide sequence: TGCGCCAGCAGCTTGGCCGAACACCTGAACACTGAAGCTTTCTTT. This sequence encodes CASSLAEHLNTEAFF.

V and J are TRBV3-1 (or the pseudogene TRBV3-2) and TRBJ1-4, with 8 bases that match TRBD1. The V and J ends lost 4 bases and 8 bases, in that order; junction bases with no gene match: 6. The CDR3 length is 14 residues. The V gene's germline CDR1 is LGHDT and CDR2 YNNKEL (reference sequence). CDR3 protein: CASSRGTGEEKLFF. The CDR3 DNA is TGTGCCAGCAGCCGGGGGACAGGAGAGGAAAAACTGTTTTTT.

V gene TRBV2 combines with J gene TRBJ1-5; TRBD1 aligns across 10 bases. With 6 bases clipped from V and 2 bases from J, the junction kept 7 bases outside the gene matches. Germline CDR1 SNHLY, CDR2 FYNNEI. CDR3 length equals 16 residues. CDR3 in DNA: TGTGCCAGCAGCCTAGACAGGGGGCCAGGCAATCAGCCCCAGCATTTT. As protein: CASSLDRGPGNQPQHF.